The present T cell receptor (beta chain) was sequenced within a study of T cells in Graves' hyperthyroidism and ophthalmopathy. Study-wide results and caveats: Model-based prediction identified ophthalmopathy a median 6.5 months prior to its onset. By a 13 V-J model, ophthalmopathy was set apart from stable hyperthyroidism.

TCR beta CDR3 sequences were amplified from RNA transcripts. HTBI primers drove first-round RT-PCR of the TCR CDR3. TCRdb itself ran the multiplex PCR reads through MiXCR, one entry per CDR3 protein. The sample contains hundreds of thousands of distinct CDR3 sequences, around 46% of which appear only once. If no ophthalmopathy progression occurred within 18 months, Graves' hyperthyroidism was stable. Exclusion criteria comprised uncontrolled infection, other autoimmune disease, pregnancy or lactation. At least ten counts were recorded for this clonotype. The antigen is not known. The TCR was taken from a young woman with Graves' hyperthyroidism. Input material: peripheral blood or thyroid tissue (not recorded which).

CDR3 loop: CASSVEGRDNSPLHF. Here the CDR3 DNA reads TGTGCCAGCAGCGTAGAGGGCAGGGATAATTCACCCCTCCACTTT. This rearrangement joins TRBV9 to TRBJ1-6; D perhaps matches TRBD1 (5 bases). Deletions cut 0 bases from V and 5 bases from J, with 9 bases between. Germline values: CDR1 SGDLS, CDR2 YYNGEE. The CDR3 extends over 15 amino acids.